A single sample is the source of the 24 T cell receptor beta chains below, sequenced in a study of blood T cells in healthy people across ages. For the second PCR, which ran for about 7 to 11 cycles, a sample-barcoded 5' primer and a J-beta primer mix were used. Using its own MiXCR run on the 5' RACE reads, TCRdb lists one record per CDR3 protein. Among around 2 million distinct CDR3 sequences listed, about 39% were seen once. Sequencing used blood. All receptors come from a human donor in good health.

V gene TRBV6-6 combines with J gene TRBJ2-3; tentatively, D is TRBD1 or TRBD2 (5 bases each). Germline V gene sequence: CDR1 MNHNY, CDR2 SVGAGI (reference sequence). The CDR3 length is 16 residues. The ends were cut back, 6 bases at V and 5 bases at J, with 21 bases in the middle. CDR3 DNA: TGTGCCAGCAGGGACTGGACTCGGTTAAGGGGAGATACGCAGTATTTT. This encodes CASRDWTRLRGDTQYF.

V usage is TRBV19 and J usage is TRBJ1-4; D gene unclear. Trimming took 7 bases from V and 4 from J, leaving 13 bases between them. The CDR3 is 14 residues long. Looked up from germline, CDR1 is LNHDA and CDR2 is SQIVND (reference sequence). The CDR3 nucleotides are TGTGCCAGTACCCACCAGGCGGATAATGAAAAACTGTTTTTT. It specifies CASTHQADNEKLFF.

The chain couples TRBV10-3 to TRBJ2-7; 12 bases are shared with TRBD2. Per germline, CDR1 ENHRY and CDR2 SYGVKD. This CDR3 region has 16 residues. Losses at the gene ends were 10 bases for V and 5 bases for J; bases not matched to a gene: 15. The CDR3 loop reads CATIPGLAGSKDEQYF. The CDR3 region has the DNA TGTGCCACCATTCCGGGACTAGCGGGTTCAAAGGACGAGCAGTACTTC.

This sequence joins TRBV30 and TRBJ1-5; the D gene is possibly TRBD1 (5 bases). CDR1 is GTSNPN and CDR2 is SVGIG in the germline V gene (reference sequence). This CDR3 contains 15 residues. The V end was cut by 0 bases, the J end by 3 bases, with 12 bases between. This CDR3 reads CAWSVGGLVNQPQHF. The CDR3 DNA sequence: TGTGCCTGGAGTGTGGGGGGATTAGTCAATCAGCCCCAGCATTTT.

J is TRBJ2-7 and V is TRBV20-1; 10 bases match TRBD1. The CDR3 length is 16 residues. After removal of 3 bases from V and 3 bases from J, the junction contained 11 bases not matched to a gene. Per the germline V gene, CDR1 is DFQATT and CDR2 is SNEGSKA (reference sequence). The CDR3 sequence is CSASPIGTGVSYEQYF. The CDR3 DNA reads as TGCAGTGCTAGTCCCATTGGGACAGGGGTTAGCTACGAGCAGTACTTC.

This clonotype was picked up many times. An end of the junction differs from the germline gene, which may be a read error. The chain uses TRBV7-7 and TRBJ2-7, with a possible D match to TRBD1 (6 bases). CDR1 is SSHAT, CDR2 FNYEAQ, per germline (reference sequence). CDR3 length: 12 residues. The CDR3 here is CASRQGGYEQYF. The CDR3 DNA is TGTGCTAGCAGGCAAGGGGGCTACGAGCAGTACTTC.

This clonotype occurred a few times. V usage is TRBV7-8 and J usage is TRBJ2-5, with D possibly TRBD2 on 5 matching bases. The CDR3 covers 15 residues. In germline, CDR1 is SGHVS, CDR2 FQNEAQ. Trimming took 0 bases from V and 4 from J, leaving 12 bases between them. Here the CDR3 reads CASSLARTGSETQYF. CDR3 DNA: TGTGCCAGCAGCTTAGCCAGGACGGGGTCAGAGACCCAGTACTTC.

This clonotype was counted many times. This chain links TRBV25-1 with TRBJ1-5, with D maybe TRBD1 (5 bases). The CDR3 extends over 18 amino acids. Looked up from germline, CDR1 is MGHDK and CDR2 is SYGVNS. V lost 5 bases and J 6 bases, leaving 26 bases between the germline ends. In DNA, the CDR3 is TGTGCCAGCAGTCCCGGCGATAATTCTAAGGGGTGGAGTCAGCCCCAGCATTTT. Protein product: CASSPGDNSKGWSQPQHF.

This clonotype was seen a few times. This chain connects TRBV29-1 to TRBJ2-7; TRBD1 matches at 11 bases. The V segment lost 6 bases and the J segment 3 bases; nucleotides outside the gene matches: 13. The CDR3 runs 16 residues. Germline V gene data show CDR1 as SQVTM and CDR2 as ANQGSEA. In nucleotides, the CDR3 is TGCAGCGTCTACCTTCCGGGACAGGGGGTTTTCTACGAGCAGTACTTC. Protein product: CSVYLPGQGVFYEQYF.

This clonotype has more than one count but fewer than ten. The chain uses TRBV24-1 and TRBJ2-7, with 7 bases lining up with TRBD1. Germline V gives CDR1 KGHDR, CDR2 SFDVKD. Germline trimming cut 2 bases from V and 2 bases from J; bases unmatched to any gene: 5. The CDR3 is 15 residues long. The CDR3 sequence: CATSDSGQTPYEQYF. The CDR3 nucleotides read TGTGCCACCAGTGATTCGGGACAGACTCCCTACGAGCAGTACTTC.

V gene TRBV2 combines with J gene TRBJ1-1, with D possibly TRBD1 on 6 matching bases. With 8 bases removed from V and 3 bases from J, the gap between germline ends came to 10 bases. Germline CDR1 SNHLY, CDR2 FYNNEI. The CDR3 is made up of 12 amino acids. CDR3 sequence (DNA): TGTGCCAGCGGGGGCGCCGACACTGAAGCTTTCTTT. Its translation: CASGGADTEAFF.

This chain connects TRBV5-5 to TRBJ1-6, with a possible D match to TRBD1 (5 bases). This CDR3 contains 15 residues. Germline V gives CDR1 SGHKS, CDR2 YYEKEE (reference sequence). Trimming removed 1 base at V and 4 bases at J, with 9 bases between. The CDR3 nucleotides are TGTGCCAGCAGCTTGAGCGCAGGGTATAATTCACCCCTCCACTTT. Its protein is CASSLSAGYNSPLHF.

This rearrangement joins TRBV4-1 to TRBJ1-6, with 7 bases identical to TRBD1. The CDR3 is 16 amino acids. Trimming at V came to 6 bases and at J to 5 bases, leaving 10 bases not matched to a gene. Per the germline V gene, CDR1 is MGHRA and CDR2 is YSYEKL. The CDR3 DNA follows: TGCGCCAGCAGTCCTACCGGGACAGCTGATAATTCACCCCTCCACTTT. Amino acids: CASSPTGTADNSPLHF.

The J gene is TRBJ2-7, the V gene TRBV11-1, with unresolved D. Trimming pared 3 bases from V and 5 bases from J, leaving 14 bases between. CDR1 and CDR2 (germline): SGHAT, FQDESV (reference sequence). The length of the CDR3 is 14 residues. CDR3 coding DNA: TGTGCCAGCAGCTTTAGGACCTCGCGTCACGAGCAGTACTTC. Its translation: CASSFRTSRHEQYF.

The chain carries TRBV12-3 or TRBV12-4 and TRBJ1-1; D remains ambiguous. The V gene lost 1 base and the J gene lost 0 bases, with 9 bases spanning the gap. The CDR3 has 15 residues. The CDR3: CASSLGGWMNTEAFF. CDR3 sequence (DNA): TGTGCCAGCAGTTTAGGAGGGTGGATGAACACTGAAGCTTTCTTT.

CDR3: CASSVGLAGGRSYEQYF. The CDR3, as DNA: TGTGCCAGCAGCGTTGGACTAGCGGGGGGCCGCTCCTACGAGCAGTACTTC. This rearrangement joins TRBV2 to TRBJ2-7, with 14 bases fitting TRBD2. This CDR3 is 17 amino acids long. With V trimmed by 6 bases and J by 0 bases, 7 bases remained unmatched. CDR1 SNHLY and CDR2 FYNNEI come from the germline V gene.

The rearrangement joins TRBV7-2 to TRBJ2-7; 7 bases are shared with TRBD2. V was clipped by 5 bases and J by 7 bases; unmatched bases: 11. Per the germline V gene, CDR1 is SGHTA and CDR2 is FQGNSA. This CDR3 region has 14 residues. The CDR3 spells CASSQRSAGEEQYF. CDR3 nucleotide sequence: TGTGCCAGCAGCCAACGGTCGGCGGGGGAAGAGCAGTACTTC.

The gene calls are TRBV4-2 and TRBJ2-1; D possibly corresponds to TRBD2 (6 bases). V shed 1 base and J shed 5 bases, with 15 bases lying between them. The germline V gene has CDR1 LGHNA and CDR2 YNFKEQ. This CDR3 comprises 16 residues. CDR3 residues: CASSQVGRGADNEQFF. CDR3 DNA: TGTGCCAGCAGCCAAGTGGGGCGGGGCGCCGACAATGAGCAGTTCTTC.

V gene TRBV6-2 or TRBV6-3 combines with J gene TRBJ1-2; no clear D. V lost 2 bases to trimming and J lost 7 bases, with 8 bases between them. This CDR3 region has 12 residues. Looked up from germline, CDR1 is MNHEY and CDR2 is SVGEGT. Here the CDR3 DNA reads TGTGCCAGCAGTTACCTCAGCTCTGGCTACACCTTC. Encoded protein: CASSYLSSGYTF.

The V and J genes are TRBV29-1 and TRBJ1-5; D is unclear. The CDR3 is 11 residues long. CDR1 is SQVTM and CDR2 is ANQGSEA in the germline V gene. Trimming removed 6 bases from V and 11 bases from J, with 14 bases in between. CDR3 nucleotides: TGCAGCGTCAATCTAGCGGGAGCCCAGCATTTT. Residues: CSVNLAGAQHF. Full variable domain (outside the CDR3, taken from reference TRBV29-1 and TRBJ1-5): SAVISQKPSRDICQRGTSLTIQCQVDSQVTMMFWYRQQPGQSLTLIATANQGSEATYESGFVIDKFPISRPNLTFSTLTVSNMSPEDSSIYLCSVNLAGAQHFGDGTRLSIL.

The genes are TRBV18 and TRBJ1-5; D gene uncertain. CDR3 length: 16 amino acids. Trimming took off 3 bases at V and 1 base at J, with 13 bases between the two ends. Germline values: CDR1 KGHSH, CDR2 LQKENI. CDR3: CASSPYQEPSNQPQHF. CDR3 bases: TGTGCCAGCTCACCTTACCAGGAACCGAGCAATCAGCCCCAGCATTTT.

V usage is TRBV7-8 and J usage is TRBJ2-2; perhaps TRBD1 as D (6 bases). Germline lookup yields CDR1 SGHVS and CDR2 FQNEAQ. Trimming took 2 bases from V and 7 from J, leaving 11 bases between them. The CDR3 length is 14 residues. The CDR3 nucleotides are TGTGCCAGCAGCTTACTACAGGGTCACGGGGAGCTGTTTTTT. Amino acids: CASSLLQGHGELFF.

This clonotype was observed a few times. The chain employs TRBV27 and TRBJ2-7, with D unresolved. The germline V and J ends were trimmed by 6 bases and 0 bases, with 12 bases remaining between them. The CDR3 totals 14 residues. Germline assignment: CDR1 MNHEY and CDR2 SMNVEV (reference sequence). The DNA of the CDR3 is TGTGCCAGCAGGTTCAACCCGGACTCCTACGAGCAGTACTTC. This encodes CASRFNPDSYEQYF.

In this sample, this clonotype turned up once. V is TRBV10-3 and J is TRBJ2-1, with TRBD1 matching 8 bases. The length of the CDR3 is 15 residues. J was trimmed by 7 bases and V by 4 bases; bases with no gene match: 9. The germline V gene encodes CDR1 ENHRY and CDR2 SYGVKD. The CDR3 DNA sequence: TGTGCCATCAGTGGGAAGGACAGGGTAGGGAATGAGCAGTTCTTC. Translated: CAISGKDRVGNEQFF.